This entry features one T cell receptor beta chain sequence. This specimen comes from a study of blood T cell repertoires in COVID-19. V dropped 2 bases and J dropped 7 bases, with 6 bases sitting between them. CDR1 and CDR2 (germline): MDHEN, SYDVKM. The CDR3 covers 11 residues. Original methodology: Amplified reference gene primers provided the basis for estimating nucleated cell counts. The protocol was immunoSEQ multiplex PCR, while the TCRdb copy is restricted to in-frame clones and leaves out a portion. V and J calls and clone size follow that table, whereas D and trimming were derived from the DNA. The table shows tens of thousands of clones, with roughly three quarters occurring only once.

Sequenced: peripheral blood. The receptor was derived from a man aged 60 to 69 with acute or convalescent COVID-19. This rearrangement joins TRBV28 to TRBJ2-7; TRBD2 might be the D (5 bases). The CDR3 region is CASSLRREQYF. CDR3 coding DNA: TGTGCCAGCAGTTTAAGGAGGGAGCAGTACTTC.